This T cell receptor beta chain was observed in a study of CD8+CD57+ T cells in acquired aplastic anemia. Study-wide background: Sorting CD4+ and CD8+ cells gave DNA averaging roughly 3.5 ug. Study-level results: Some 30 shared CD8+ CDR3s appeared highly expressed within patients' immunodominant clones.

As for this clonotype: The antigen remains unidentified.

Germline CDR1 is KGHDR and CDR2 is SFDVKD. The CDR3 covers 15 residues. V was clipped by 7 bases and J by 2 bases, with 14 bases between them. Investigators profiled TCR beta VDJ and CDR3 from genomic DNA template. TCRdb ran MiXCR on the reads and lists one entry per CDR3 protein. The sample contains 75,000 to 80,000 distinct CDR3 sequences, about 70% of which appear only once. CD8+CD57+ cell expansion had been shown by flow cytometry in patients chosen for sequencing. Patients had undergone no therapy by the time their blood was sampled. The sample taken for sequencing was sorted CD4+, CD8+, or CD8+CD57+ T cells (not recorded which) from PBMCs. This clonotype was sampled from a human donor with aplastic anemia. The rearrangement links TRBV24-1 to TRBJ2-1; D may correspond to TRBD1 or TRBD2 (5 bases each). In DNA form, the CDR3 reads TGTGCCACCAGACCAGACGGGACCGCCTACAATGAGCAGTTCTTC. Translation: CATRPDGTAYNEQFF.